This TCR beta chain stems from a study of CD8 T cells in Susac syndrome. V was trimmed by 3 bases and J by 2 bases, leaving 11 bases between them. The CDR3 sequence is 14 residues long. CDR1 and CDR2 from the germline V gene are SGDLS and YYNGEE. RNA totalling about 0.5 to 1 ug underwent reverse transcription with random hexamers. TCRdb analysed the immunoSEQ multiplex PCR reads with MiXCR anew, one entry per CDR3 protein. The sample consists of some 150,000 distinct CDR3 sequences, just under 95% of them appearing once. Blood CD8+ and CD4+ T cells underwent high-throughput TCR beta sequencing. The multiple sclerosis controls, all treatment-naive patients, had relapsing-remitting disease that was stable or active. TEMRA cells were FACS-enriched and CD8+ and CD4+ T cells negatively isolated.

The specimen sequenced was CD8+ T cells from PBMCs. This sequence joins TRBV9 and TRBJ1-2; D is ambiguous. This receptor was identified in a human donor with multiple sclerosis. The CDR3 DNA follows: TGTGCCAGCAGCGCCTGGTCGGGGAACTATGGCTACACCTTC. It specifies CASSAWSGNYGYTF.